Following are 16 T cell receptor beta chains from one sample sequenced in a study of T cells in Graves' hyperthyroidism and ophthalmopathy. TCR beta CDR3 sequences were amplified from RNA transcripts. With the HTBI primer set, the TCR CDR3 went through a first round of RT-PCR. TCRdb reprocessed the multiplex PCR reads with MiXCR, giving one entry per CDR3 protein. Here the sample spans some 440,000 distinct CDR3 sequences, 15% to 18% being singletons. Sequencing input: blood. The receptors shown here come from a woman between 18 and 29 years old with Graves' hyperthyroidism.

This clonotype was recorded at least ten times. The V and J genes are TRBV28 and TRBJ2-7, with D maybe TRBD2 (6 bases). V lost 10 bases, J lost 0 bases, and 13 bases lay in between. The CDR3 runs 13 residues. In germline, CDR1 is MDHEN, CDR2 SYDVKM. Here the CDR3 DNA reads TGTGCCATCCGGGGGACCCCCTCCTACGAGCAGTACTTC. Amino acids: CAIRGTPSYEQYF.

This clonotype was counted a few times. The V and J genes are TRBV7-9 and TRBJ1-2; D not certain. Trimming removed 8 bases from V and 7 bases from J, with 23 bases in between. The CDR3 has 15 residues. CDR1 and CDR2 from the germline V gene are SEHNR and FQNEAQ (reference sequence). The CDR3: CASLTKEGMMSGYTF. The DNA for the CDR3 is TGTGCCAGCCTTACCAAGGAGGGTATGATGAGTGGCTACACCTTC.

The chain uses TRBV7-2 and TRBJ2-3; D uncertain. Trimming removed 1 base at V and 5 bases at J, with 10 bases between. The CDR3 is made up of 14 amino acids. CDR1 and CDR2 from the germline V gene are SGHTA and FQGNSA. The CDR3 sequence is CASSLGGALDTQYF. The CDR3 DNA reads TGTGCCAGCAGCTTAGGCGGAGCCCTAGATACGCAGTATTTT. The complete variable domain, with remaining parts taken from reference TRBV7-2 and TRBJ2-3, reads GAGVSQSPSNKVTEKGKDVELRCDPISGHTALYWYRQSLGQGLEFLIYFQGNSAPDKSGLPSDRFSAERTGGSVSTLTIQRTQQEDSAVYLCASSLGGALDTQYFGPGTRLTVL.

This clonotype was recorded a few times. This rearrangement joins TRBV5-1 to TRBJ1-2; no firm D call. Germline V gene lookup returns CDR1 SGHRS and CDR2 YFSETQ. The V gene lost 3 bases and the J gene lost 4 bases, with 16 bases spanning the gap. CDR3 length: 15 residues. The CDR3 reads CASSSYPTQFYGYTF. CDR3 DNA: TGCGCCAGCAGCTCCTATCCGACTCAATTCTATGGCTACACCTTC. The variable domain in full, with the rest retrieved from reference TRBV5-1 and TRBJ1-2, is KAGVTQTPRYLIKTRGQQVTLSCSPISGHRSVSWYQQTPGQGLQFLFEYFSETQRNKGNFPGRFSGRQFSNSRSEMNVSTLELGDSALYLCASSSYPTQFYGYTFGSGTRLTVV.

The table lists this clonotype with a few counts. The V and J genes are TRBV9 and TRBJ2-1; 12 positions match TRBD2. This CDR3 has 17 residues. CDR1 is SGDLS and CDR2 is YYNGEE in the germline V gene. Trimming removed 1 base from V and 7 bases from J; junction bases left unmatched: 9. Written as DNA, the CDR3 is TGTGCCAGCAGCGTACCAAAAATGGGACTAGCGGGTAATGAGCAGTTCTTC. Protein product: CASSVPKMGLAGNEQFF.

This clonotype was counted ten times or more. Written as DNA, the CDR3 is TGTGCCAGCAGTAATATTCGGACAGGGGGCAGGTCCTACGAGCAGTACTTC. It encodes CASSNIRTGGRSYEQYF. V is TRBV2 and J is TRBJ2-7; 11 nucleotides line up with TRBD1. Trimming at V came to 5 bases and at J to 1 base, leaving 10 bases not matched to a gene. Germline assignment: CDR1 SNHLY and CDR2 FYNNEI. The CDR3 sequence is 17 residues long. The variable domain in full, completed from reference TRBV2 and TRBJ2-7, reads EPEVTQTPSHQVTQMGQEVILRCVPISNHLYFYWYRQILGQKVEFLVSFYNNEISEKSEIFDDQFSVERPDGSNFTLKIRSTKLEDSAMYFCASSNIRTGGRSYEQYFGPGTRLTVT.

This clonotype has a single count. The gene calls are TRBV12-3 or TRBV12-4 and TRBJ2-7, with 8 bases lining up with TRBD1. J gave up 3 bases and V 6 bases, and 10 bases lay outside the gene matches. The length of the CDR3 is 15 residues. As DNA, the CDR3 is TGTGCCAGCAGCCCGAGGGGACAGGAGGACTACGAGCAGTACTTC. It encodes CASSPRGQEDYEQYF.

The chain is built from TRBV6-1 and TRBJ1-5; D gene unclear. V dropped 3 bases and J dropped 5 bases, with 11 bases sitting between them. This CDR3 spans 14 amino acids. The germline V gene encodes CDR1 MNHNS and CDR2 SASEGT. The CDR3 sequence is CASSDLLDDQPQHF. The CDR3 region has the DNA TGTGCCAGCAGTGATCTCCTGGACGATCAGCCCCAGCATTTT.

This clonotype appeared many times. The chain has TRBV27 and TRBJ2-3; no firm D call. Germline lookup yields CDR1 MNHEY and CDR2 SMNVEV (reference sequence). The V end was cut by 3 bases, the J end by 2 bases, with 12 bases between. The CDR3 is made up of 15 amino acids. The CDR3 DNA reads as TGTGCCAGCAGTTTGGATGGTCCCTACACAGATACGCAGTATTTT. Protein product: CASSLDGPYTDTQYF.

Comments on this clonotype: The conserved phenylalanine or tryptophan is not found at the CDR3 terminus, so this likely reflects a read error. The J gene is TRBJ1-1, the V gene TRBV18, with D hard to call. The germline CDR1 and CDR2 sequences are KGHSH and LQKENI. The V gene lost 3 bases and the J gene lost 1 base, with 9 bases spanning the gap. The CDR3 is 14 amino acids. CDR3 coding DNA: TGTGCCAGCTCACCTTCCCGGACGAACACTGAAGCTTTCCTT. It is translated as CASSPSRTNTEAFL.

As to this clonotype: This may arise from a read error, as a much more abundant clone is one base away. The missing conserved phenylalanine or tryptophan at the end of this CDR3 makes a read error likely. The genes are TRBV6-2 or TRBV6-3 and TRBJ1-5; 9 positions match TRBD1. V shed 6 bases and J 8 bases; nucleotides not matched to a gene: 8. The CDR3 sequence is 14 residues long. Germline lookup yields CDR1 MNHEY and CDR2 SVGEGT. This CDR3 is CASRPTGGEKPQHL. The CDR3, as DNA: TGTGCCAGCAGACCCACAGGGGGCGAGAAGCCCCAGCATCTT.

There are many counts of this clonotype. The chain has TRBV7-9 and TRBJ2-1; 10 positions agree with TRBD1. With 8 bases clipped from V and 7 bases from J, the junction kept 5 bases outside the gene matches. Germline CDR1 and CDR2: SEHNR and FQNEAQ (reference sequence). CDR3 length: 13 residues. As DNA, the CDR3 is TGTGCCAGCCGGGACAGGGGAGAGAATGAGCAGTTCTTC. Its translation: CASRDRGENEQFF.

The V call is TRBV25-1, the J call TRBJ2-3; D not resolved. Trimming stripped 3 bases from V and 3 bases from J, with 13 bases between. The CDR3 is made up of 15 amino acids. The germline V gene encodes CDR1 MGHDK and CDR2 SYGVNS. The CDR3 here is CASSEPGIGTDTQYF. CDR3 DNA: TGTGCCAGCAGTGAGCCAGGAATAGGGACAGATACGCAGTATTTT.

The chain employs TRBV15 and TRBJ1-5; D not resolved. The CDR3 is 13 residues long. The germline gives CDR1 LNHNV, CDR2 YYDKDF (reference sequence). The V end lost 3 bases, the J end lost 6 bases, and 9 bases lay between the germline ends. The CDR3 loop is CATSSPPGQPQHF. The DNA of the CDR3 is TGTGCCACCAGCAGTCCTCCGGGTCAGCCCCAGCATTTT.

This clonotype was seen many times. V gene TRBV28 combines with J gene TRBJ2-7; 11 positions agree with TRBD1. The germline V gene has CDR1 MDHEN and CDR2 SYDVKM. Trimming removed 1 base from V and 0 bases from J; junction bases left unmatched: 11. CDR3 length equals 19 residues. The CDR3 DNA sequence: TGTGCCAGCAGTTTATCCCTCTCCCCCGGGACAGGGGGCTCCTACGAGCAGTACTTC. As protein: CASSLSLSPGTGGSYEQYF.

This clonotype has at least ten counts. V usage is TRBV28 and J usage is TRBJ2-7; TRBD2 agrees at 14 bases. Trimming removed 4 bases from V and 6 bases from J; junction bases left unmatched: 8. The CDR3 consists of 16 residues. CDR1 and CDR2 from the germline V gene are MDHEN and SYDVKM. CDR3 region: CASSSPGLAGDTEQYF. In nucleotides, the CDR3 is TGTGCCAGCAGTTCACCGGGACTAGCGGGAGATACCGAGCAGTACTTC.